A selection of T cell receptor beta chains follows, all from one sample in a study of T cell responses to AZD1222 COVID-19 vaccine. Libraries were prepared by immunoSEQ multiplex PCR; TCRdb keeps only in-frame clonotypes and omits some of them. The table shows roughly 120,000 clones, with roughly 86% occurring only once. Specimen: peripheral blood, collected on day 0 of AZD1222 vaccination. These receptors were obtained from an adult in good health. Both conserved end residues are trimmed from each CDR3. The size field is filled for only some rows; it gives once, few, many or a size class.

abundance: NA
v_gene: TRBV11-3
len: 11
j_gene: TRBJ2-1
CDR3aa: ASSSGQYNEQF

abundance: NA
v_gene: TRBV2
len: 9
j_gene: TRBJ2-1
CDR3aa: ASKLRDEQF

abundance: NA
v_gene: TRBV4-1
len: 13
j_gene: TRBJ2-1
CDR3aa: ASSQLGDNYNEQF

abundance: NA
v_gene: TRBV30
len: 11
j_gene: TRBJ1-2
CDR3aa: AWSSRGPYGYT

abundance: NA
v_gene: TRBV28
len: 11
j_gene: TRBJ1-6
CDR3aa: ASSLDSNSPLH

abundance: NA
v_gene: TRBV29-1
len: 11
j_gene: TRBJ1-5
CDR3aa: SVMTGFDQPQH

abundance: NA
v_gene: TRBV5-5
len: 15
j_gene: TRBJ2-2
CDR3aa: ASSPSLDRVNTGELF

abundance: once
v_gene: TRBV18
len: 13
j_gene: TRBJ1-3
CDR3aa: ASSREGSSGNTIY

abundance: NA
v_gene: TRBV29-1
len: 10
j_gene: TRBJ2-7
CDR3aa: SVEGGGDEQY

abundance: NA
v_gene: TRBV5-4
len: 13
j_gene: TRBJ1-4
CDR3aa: ASSLKTGANEKLF

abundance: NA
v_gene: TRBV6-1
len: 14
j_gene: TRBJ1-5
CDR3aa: ASSELRQGGNQPQH

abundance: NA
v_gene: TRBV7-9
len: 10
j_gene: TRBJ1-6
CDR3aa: ASSELDSPLH

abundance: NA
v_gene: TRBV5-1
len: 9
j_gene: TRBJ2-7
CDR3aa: ASSWATEQY

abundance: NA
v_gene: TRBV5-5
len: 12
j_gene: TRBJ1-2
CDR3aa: ASSSDTANYGYT

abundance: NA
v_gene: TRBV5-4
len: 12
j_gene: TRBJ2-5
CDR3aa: ASSFQGAGETQY

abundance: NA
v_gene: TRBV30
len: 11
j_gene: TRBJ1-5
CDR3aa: AWSADFDQPQH

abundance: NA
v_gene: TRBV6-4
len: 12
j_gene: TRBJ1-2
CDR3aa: ASSDYRGAYGYT

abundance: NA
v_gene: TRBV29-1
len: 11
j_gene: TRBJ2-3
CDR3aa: TCSFHPTDTQY

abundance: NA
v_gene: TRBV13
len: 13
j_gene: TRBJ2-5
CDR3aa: ASSLVSAIRETQY

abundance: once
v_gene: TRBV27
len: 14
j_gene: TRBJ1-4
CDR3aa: ASSPGTSATNEKLF

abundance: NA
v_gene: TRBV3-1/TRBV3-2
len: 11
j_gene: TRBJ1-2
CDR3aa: ASRGDRGHGYT

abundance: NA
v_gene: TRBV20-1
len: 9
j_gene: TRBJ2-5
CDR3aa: SARQQETQY

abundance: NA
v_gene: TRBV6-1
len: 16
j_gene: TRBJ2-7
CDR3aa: ASSAGQNPSGRVYEQY

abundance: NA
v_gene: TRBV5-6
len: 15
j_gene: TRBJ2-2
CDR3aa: ASSPNNGRTITGELF

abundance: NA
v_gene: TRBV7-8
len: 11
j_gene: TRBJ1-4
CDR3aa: ASSLEVGGQLF

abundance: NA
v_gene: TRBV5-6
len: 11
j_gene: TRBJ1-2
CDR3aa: ASSQGQGYGYT

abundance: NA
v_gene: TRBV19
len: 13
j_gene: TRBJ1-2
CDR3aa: ASSPPGQVNYGYT

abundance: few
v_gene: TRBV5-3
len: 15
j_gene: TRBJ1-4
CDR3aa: ARSLATGGSGGEKLF

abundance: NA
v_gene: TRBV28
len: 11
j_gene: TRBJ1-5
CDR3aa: ASSYSANQPQH

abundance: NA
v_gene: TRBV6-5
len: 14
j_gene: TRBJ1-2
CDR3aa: ASSYPRPGTGYGYT

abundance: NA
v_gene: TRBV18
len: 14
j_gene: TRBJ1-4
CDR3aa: ASSPRRAAGNEKLF

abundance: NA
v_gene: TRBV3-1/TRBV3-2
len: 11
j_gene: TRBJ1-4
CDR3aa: ASSPLDTGKLF

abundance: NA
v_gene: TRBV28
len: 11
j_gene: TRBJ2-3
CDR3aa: ASRTGSTDTQY

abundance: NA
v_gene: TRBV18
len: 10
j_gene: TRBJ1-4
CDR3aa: ASSPQQEKLF

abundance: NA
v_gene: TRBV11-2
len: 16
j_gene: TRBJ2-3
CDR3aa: ASSLDRGRVQGTDTQY

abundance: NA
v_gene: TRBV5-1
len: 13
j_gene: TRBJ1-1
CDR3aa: ASSLEGRGGTEAF

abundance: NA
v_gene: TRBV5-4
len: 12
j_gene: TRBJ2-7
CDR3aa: ASSFSGGWYEQY

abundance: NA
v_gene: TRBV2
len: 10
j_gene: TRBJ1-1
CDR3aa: ASTGIAAGAF